This T cell receptor beta chain originates from a study of T cell responses to AZD1222 COVID-19 vaccine. About the study: Some second doses came at about 4 weeks and others at about 12 weeks; these were pooled. The study, taken as a whole, reports: Compared with day 0, the breadth and depth of the Spike-specific TCR repertoire rose significantly after two doses of AZD1222.

The protocol was immunoSEQ multiplex PCR, while the TCRdb copy is restricted to in-frame clones and leaves out a portion. The sample holds roughly 130,000 clones; around 90% are singletons and the top ten take roughly 2.8%. The ends were cut back, 2 bases at V and 8 bases at J, with 16 bases in the middle. The CDR3 covers 14 residues. Per the germline V gene, CDR1 is SGHNT and CDR2 is YYREEE (reference sequence). To note about this clone: Its target is not known.

The chain combines TRBV5-4 with TRBJ1-2; a possible D gene is TRBD1 (6 bases). The sequencing here drew on peripheral blood, taken on day 0 of AZD1222 vaccination. The TCR was taken from an adult in good health. Here the CDR3 reads CASSFQGLHRGYTF. CDR3 DNA: TGTGCCAGCAGCTTTCAGGGGCTGCATCGCGGCTACACCTTC.